Listed below are T cell receptor beta chains from one sample, sequenced in a study of shared clonotypes between healthy human individuals. Sequencing used immunoSEQ multiplex PCR; TCRdb keeps in-frame clones, though not all of them. The data contain some 2,500,000 clones, roughly 92% of them seen just once; the ten biggest clones take up roughly 0.34%. The sample taken for sequencing was naive CD4+ T cells from PBMCs. The receptors were gathered from a man aged 18 to 29 in good health. Some clones in this sample may be carry-over from other donors' samples. Each CDR3 is given with its conserved first and last residue. The D gene is left open where the match is weak. Not every row has a clone size; where given, it reads once, few, many or a size class.

TGTGCCATCAGTGAGTCGCCTGGCTACACCTTC,CAISESPGYTF,TRBV10-3,-,-,TRBJ1-2
TGTGCCAGCAGTTTCCCTACTCCCGGGACTTATCTAAGTTCTGAAGCTTTCTTT,CASSFPTPGTYLSSEAFF,TRBV28,once,-,TRBJ1-1
TGTGCCAGCAGCCCCCGGACAGGGGGGGGTGAAAAACTGTTTTTT,CASSPRTGGGEKLFF,TRBV7-9,-,TRBD1,TRBJ1-4
TGTGCCAGCAGTTCCCCGGTCGGGAATCAGCCCCAGCATTTT,CASSSPVGNQPQHF,TRBV28,-,-,TRBJ1-5
TGTGCCAGCAGCTTAGGCCTCACTCTCGGTCATGAGCAGTTCTTC,CASSLGLTLGHEQFF,TRBV7-6,-,-,TRBJ2-1
TGTGCCAGCAGCAAAACCTCCGGGACTAGCGGAGTCTACAATGAGCAGTTCTTC,CASSKTSGTSGVYNEQFF,TRBV7-2,-,TRBD2,TRBJ2-1
TGTGCCAGCAGCCAAACAAGGGATTCGTACAATGAGCAGTTCTTC,CASSQTRDSYNEQFF,TRBV7-8,-,-,TRBJ2-1
TGCGCCAGCACCTTTTACATCTACGAGCAGTACTTC,CASTFYIYEQYF,TRBV23-1,-,-,TRBJ2-7
TGCAGCGTTCGGGGGGCGTTCATGAATACTGAAGCTTTCTTT,CSVRGAFMNTEAFF,TRBV29-1,-,-,TRBJ1-1
TGTGCCAGCAGCTTGGATGTTAGCGGGAGAGGTGAGCAGTTCTTC,CASSLDVSGRGEQFF,TRBV5-4,-,TRBD2,TRBJ2-1
TGTGCCAGCAGTGGGACAGGGCGACCCTACGAGCAGTACTTC,CASSGTGRPYEQYF,TRBV2,few,TRBD1,TRBJ2-7
TGCGCCAGCAGCTTGGAGGCCGAGGATGAGCAGTTCTTC,CASSLEAEDEQFF,TRBV5-1,-,-,TRBJ2-1
TGCAGCGTTGGTGGGGGTAACTATGGCTACACCTTC,CSVGGGNYGYTF,TRBV29-1,-,-,TRBJ1-2
TGTGCCAGCAGCTTATGGCCTAGCTTAAACCCAGATGAGCAGTTCTTC,CASSLWPSLNPDEQFF,TRBV7-3,-,-,TRBJ2-1